This T cell receptor (beta chain) is drawn from a study of blood T cell repertoires in COVID-19. At the level of the study: Acute and convalescent COVID-19 samples came from the United States, Italy and Spain. Sample material is recorded as cDNA or gDNA derived from T cells, B-cell-depleted T cells, or PBMCs.

Original methodology: Counts of nucleated cells, estimated from reference gene primer amplification, were obtained. Measured with immunoSEQ multiplex PCR; TCRdb has only the in-frame clones, and not every one. The V and J calls and the clone size are those of that table, but D and trimming were determined from the DNA. The top ten clones hold about a tenth of a sample with 250,000 to 300,000 clones, about 90% of them seen once. This clone was seen just once. The CDR3 is 14 residues long. Germline V gene lookup returns CDR1 SNHLY and CDR2 FYNNEI. The ends lost 4 bases at V and 9 bases at J; junction bases unmatched: 7.

Sequencing was performed on peripheral blood. The rearrangement joins TRBV2 to TRBJ2-5; TRBD2 matches 11 bases. The clonotype originates from a woman in her 70s with COVID-19, enrolled during active disease. The DNA for the CDR3 is TGTGCCAGCAGTGGGGGACTAGCGGTCTCGGCCCAGTACTTC. Its protein is CASSGGLAVSAQYF.